The entry below describes one T cell receptor beta chain. These data are taken from a study of blood T cell repertoires in COVID-19. The data were produced by immunoSEQ multiplex PCR, yet TCRdb's version contains in-frame clones alone and is incomplete. The repertoire holds under 200,000 clones, with 86% as singletons. This CDR3 region has 14 residues. V was pared by 2 bases and J by 5 bases, with 12 bases between. Germline assignment: CDR1 SGHVS and CDR2 FNYEAQ. This clonotype was obtained from a man aged 35-49 years with acute COVID-19. Sequenced input: PBMCs or T cells enriched from blood (not recorded which). The rearrangement uses TRBV7-6 and TRBJ2-5; possibly TRBD1 for D (6 bases). The CDR3 sequence: CASSLRRDMETQYF. CDR3 DNA: TGTGCCAGCAGCTTACGTCGGGACATGGAGACCCAGTACTTC.